This T cell receptor beta chain emerged from a study of T cell responses to AZD1222 COVID-19 vaccine. Profiled with immunoSEQ multiplex PCR; TCRdb holds only in-frame clones, not every one. The sample contains tens of thousands of clones, about 85% of which appear only once. The TCR originated in an adult in good health. The input for sequencing was peripheral blood, taken on day 0 of AZD1222 vaccination.

CDR3 sequence reads: CASSIGVGLRPYEQYF. CDR3 coding DNA: TGTGCCAGTAGTATAGGGGTAGGACTACGACCTTACGAGCAGTACTTC. The chain recombines TRBV19 with TRBJ2-7; tentative D call: TRBD2 (6 bases). CDR3 length: 16 residues. Germline-derived CDR1 and CDR2 are LNHDA and SQIVND (reference sequence). Trimming took off 1 base at V and 4 bases at J, with 17 bases between the two ends.